This TCR beta chain was identified during a study of blood T cell repertoires in COVID-19 (TCRdb year 2020). About the study as a whole: The collaborator samples originated in the United States, Italy and Spain and spanned the acute and convalescent phases of COVID-19. Subjects who had been exposed to COVID-19, were actively infected with it, or had recovered from it provided the deeply sampled blood TCRbeta repertoires that made up the dataset. The repertoires were released in a freely available public database intended as a resource for research on the immune response to SARS-CoV-2. Where available, HLA class I and class II types were obtained from metadata supplied by the sample provider rather than from assay-based typing. A de-identified subject ID, COVID-19 status, age in years and sex were almost always included in the sample metadata. The material from the prospective study consisted of cDNA or gDNA derived from T cells, B-cell-depleted T cells, or PBMCs. The samples were drawn from the first 160 participants of the ongoing ImmuneRACE study and from 1,254 subjects provided by 6 global collaborators. Study-wide conclusions, independent of this receptor: The quantity of clinical and demographic metadata differed by source and by participant and was supplied without curation.

To note about this clone: Its cognate antigen has yet to be identified. No clone much larger than this one lies a single base away; base qualities are absent.

TCRbeta CDR3 regions were amplified from genomic DNA by means of the immunoSEQ Assay, a bias-controlled multiplex PCR. The study's processing was this. Within the assay, amplification of reference gene primers was used to estimate how many nucleated cells each sample contained. To quantify the absolute abundance of each unique TCRbeta CDR3 rearrangement, sequence reads were collapsed and filtered. For each sample, productive Simpson clonality was calculated as the square root of Simpson's diversity index across productive rearrangements. Drawn from immuneACCESS, this table holds only the in-frame rearrangements with V and J called that TCRdb kept. Clones are partly lost; checked studies trace under half to an unresolved V gene and leave the rest unexplained. That table is the source of V, J and clone size, and D and trimming were worked out from the DNA. Present in this sample are approximately 220,000 clones, under 90% of which were seen just once. The ten biggest clones cover about 5.1% of the sample.

Another Seattle source contributed samples from volunteer blood donors who had recovered from COVID-19. Collaborating institutions collected whole blood in K2EDTA tubes following their own protocols. Collaborator samples were shipped for TCRbeta analysis as frozen whole blood, isolated PBMCs, or DNA extracted from either sample type. From cysteine to phenylalanine, the CDR3 is 12 amino acids long. Only the CDR3 region is kept as DNA, spanning 36 bases read in frame from base 1. The junction shows trimming of 6 bases on V and 8 bases on J, plus 13 bases between the germline ends. The specimen sequenced was peripheral blood. This clonotype was sampled from a woman aged 55-70 years who had recovered from COVID-19. The V and J genes are TRBV12-3 or TRBV12-4 and TRBJ1-2, with a tentative D gene TRBD1 over 6 matching bases. Read as DNA, the sequence is TGTGCCAGCAGACCAGGGGCAAGGGGCTACACCTTC. Translated, this is CASRPGARGYTF.